These 6 T cell receptor beta chains were sequenced from one sample in a study of blood T cell repertoires in COVID-19. TCRdb's table, derived via immunoSEQ multiplex PCR, lists solely in-frame clones and lacks some. This sample has over 35,000 clones, with 92% found just once. Material: peripheral blood. These receptors were obtained from a man in his fifties with active COVID-19.

The J gene is TRBJ2-1, the V gene TRBV28; the D gene is possibly TRBD2 (6 bases). Germline CDR1 reads MDHEN; CDR2 reads SYDVKM. The CDR3 runs 14 residues. Trimming stripped 4 bases from V and 3 bases from J, with 10 bases between. The chain's CDR3 is CASSWGDLYNEQFF. The DNA for the CDR3 is TGTGCCAGCAGTTGGGGGGATCTCTACAATGAGCAGTTCTTC.

The chain uses TRBV27 and TRBJ2-3, with D perhaps matching TRBD1 (7 bases). Trimming stripped 8 bases from V and 6 bases from J, with 24 bases between. CDR1 is MNHEY, CDR2 SMNVEV, per germline (reference sequence). The CDR3 length is 16 residues. The CDR3 region has the DNA TGTGCCAGCCGCCGAATGGGTCCAGGGGGAGGCGATACGCAGTATTTT. It translates to CASRRMGPGGGDTQYF.

V and J are TRBV9 and TRBJ2-7; 12 bases fit TRBD2. This CDR3 has 16 amino acids. With 5 bases clipped from V and 5 bases from J, the junction kept 11 bases outside the gene matches. The germline V gene encodes CDR1 SGDLS and CDR2 YYNGEE. The CDR3 loop reads CASSPPGSSGRDEQYF. The CDR3 nucleotides are TGTGCCAGCAGTCCCCCGGGGTCTAGCGGGAGGGACGAGCAGTACTTC.

The V and J genes are TRBV2 and TRBJ2-3; D gene uncertain. Germline V gene lookup returns CDR1 SNHLY and CDR2 FYNNEI. The V end was cut by 10 bases, the J end by 5 bases, with 10 bases between. There are 11 residues in the CDR3. The CDR3 reads CANRGGDTQYF. CDR3 nucleotides: TGTGCCAATCGAGGCGGAGATACGCAGTATTTT.

This chain connects TRBV21-1 to TRBJ2-1; the D call TRBD2 from the table was never checked on the DNA. TRBV21-1 is a recognized pseudogene. This CDR3 is 15 amino acids long. The CDR3 DNA is TGTGCCAGGGCCAGGGCGGACGCTAGGAGGGGTGAGCAGTTCTTC. Translation gives CARARADARRGEQFF.

The V call is TRBV5-8, the J call TRBJ2-1; tentative D call: TRBD2 (6 bases). The CDR3 consists of 15 residues. V was trimmed by 0 bases and J by 7 bases, leaving 14 bases between them. Germline CDR1 and CDR2: SGHTS and YDEGEE. The CDR3 protein is CASSLGGLAGNEQFF. The CDR3 DNA is TGTGCCAGCAGCTTGGGAGGCTTGGCGGGAAATGAGCAGTTCTTC.